This T cell receptor (beta chain) was profiled in a study of PD-L1 blockade in urothelial cancer. Overall study: Treatment start was followed by blood analysis at 3 weeks (second dose) and again at 6 weeks. There were a median of about 150,000 T cells in blood samples.

Noted time point: peripheral blood 6 weeks after treatment start. A total of 1 to 8 samples per patient were collected pretreatment and on-treatment. Repertoires were generated with immunoSEQ multiplex PCR, while TCRdb's copy carries only in-frame clones and drops some. This table holds approximately 28,000 clones, less than 90% found once. The sample here was PBMCs, taken around atezolizumab (anti-PD-L1) treatment. This TCR was sampled from a man between 65 and 85 years old with urothelial cancer.

CDR3 nucleotides: TGTGCCAGTAGTATAGCTGAGTATGGCTACACCTTC. Protein product: CASSIAEYGYTF. This rearrangement joins TRBV19 to TRBJ1-2; no reliable D call. The CDR3 is 12 residues long. V dropped 1 base and J dropped 5 bases, with 5 bases sitting between them. Germline V lookup: CDR1 LNHDA, CDR2 SQIVND (reference sequence).